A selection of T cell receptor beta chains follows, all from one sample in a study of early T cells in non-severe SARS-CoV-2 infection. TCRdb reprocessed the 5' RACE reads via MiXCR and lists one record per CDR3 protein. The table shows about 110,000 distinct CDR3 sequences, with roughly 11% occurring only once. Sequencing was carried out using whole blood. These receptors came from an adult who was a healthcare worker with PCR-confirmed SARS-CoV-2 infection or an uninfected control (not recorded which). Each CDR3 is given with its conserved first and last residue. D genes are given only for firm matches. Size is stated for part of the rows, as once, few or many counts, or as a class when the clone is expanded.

CASRKETQYF	TGTGCCAGCAGAAAAGAGACCCAGTACTTC	many	TRBV4-2	TRBJ2-5	-
CASSVGTASSYEQYF	TGTGCCAGCAGCGTCGGGACGGCCAGCTCCTACGAGCAGTACTTC	many	TRBV7-9	TRBJ2-7	-
CAISESGVAYEQYF	TGTGCCATCAGTGAGTCGGGGGTTGCCTACGAGCAGTACTTC	once	TRBV10-3	TRBJ2-7	-
CASSSRLDTQYF	TGTGCCAGCAGTTCTCGACTAGATACGCAGTATTTT	-	TRBV6-2/TRBV6-3	TRBJ2-3	-
CASSSRKFEQYF	TGTGCCAGCAGTTCCCGGAAGTTCGAGCAGTACTTC	many	TRBV12-3/TRBV12-4	TRBJ2-7	-
CASRQGAKPEQFF	TGTGCCAGCAGGCAGGGGGCCAAACCCGAGCAGTTCTTC	few	TRBV6-5	TRBJ2-1	TRBD1
CASSYTRGADTQYF	TGTGCCAGCAGTTATACCCGAGGGGCAGATACGCAGTATTTT	few	TRBV12-3/TRBV12-4	TRBJ2-3	-
CSVEETAKTYTEAFF	TGCAGCGTTGAAGAGACAGCGAAAACATACACTGAAGCTTTCTTT	few	TRBV29-1	TRBJ1-1	-
CASRPVLAVRDNEQFF	TGTGCCAGCAGACCCGTACTAGCGGTACGGGACAATGAGCAGTTCTTC	many	TRBV28	TRBJ2-1	TRBD2
CASSPRTSGRGHEQFF	TGTGCCAGCTCACCAAGGACTAGCGGGAGGGGGCATGAGCAGTTCTTC	many	TRBV18	TRBJ2-1	TRBD2
CASRGDAYNEQFF	TGTGCCAGCAGGGGGGACGCGTACAATGAGCAGTTCTTC	-	TRBV28	TRBJ2-1	-
CASTLRRSVDTQYF	TGTGCCAGCACCCTGAGGAGATCAGTGGATACGCAGTATTTT	few	TRBV12-3/TRBV12-4	TRBJ2-3	-
CASSPRGAGATYEQYF	TGCGCCAGCAGCCCAAGGGGGGCGGGAGCGACCTACGAGCAGTACTTC	-	TRBV5-1	TRBJ2-7	-
CASSEATGMNEKLFF	TGTGCCAGCAGTGAAGCGACGGGAATGAATGAAAAACTGTTTTTT	many	TRBV6-1	TRBJ1-4	-
CATSQLNLAGNEQFF	TGTGCCACCAGTCAACTCAACCTAGCCGGCAATGAGCAGTTCTTC	few	TRBV24-1	TRBJ2-1	-
CSARGNRDYEQYF	TGCAGTGCGCGGGGTAATAGGGACTACGAGCAGTACTTC	many	TRBV20-1	TRBJ2-7	-
CASSLSRDRPGTEAFF	TGTGCCAGCAGCTTAAGCCGGGACCGACCTGGAACTGAAGCTTTCTTT	many	TRBV7-6	TRBJ1-1	-
CASSLGSGVNEKLFF	TGTGCCAGCAGCTTAGGTTCCGGGGTTAATGAAAAACTGTTTTTT	many	TRBV7-9	TRBJ1-4	-
CASSLEGTSYNSPLHF	TGTGCCAGCAGCTTAGAGGGGACTTCCTATAATTCACCCCTCCACTTT	many	TRBV7-2	TRBJ1-6	-
CASGIGGRTQYF	TGTGCCAGCGGTATTGGGGGGCGTACGCAGTATTTT	-	TRBV7-2	TRBJ2-3	-
CASRPGTSYNEQFF	TGTGCCAGCAGGCCCGGGACCTCATACAATGAGCAGTTCTTC	few	TRBV2	TRBJ2-1	-
CASSVGPYYEQYF	TGTGCCAGCAGCGTAGGACCGTATTACGAGCAGTACTTC	few	TRBV9	TRBJ2-7	-
CASTSEGTGPEAFF	TGTGCCAGCACCTCCGAAGGGACAGGGCCTGAAGCTTTCTTT	-	TRBV12-3/TRBV12-4	TRBJ1-1	TRBD1
CASGPTGGVTQYF	TGTGCCAGCGGCCCTACAGGGGGCGTTACGCAGTATTTT	many	TRBV12-3/TRBV12-4	TRBJ2-3	TRBD1
CASSRGDGNIQYF	TGTGCCAGCAGTCGGGGTGACGGAAACATTCAGTACTTC	many	TRBV9	TRBJ2-4	-
CASTLGGPEAFF	TGTGCCAGCACCCTGGGAGGGCCTGAAGCTTTCTTT	many	TRBV7-2	TRBJ1-1	-
CASSPLAGGGSYEQYF	TGTGCCAGCAGTCCTCTAGCGGGAGGGGGTTCCTACGAGCAGTACTTC	many	TRBV27	TRBJ2-7	TRBD2
CASSFPRLAGGSGANVLTF	TGTGCCAGCAGCTTCCCGAGACTAGCGGGAGGGTCTGGGGCCAACGTCCTGACTTTC	many	TRBV7-9	TRBJ2-6	TRBD2
CASSLDRGQFAFF	TGTGCCAGCAGCTTGGATCGGGGACAGTTTGCGTTCTTC	few	TRBV5-6	TRBJ2-1	TRBD1
CASSYSVSSSSYEQYF	TGTGCCAGCAGTTACTCCGTCAGTTCGAGCTCCTACGAGCAGTACTTC	few	TRBV6-6	TRBJ2-7	-
CASSSPGGDTQYF	TGTGCCAGCAGTTCTCCAGGGGGTGATACGCAGTATTTT	many	TRBV7-2	TRBJ2-3	TRBD1
CASSEWGTLNTEAFF	TGTGCCAGCAGTGAATGGGGGACACTGAACACTGAAGCTTTCTTT	many	TRBV25-1	TRBJ1-1	-
CSASLAGGLGEQFF	TGCAGTGCTAGTCTAGCGGGAGGGCTAGGCGAGCAGTTCTTC	once	TRBV20-1	TRBJ2-1	TRBD2
CSVLGATDTQYF	TGCAGTGTACTGGGGGCCACAGATACGCAGTATTTT	-	TRBV20-1	TRBJ2-3	-
CASSFGQGVAGELFF	TGCGCCAGCAGCTTCGGACAGGGAGTCGCCGGGGAGCTGTTTTTT	-	TRBV5-1	TRBJ2-2	TRBD1
CASSRGGTGELFF	TGCGCCAGCAGTCGCGGGGGTACGGGGGAGCTGTTTTTT	few	TRBV23-1	TRBJ2-2	TRBD2
CASSWGLDYEQYF	TGCGCCAGCAGCTGGGGACTCGACTACGAGCAGTACTTC	-	TRBV5-1	TRBJ2-7	-
CSARGGRGLSPLHF	TGCAGTGCTAGAGGAGGAAGGGGACTCTCACCCCTCCACTTT	many	TRBV20-1	TRBJ1-6	-
CASSGQGGINQPQHF	TGTGCCAGCAGCGGACAGGGTGGTATCAATCAGCCCCAGCATTTT	-	TRBV7-2	TRBJ1-5	TRBD1
CASSSTPIAGGNHYNEQFF	TGTGCCAGCAGCTCGACCCCAATAGCGGGAGGGAACCACTACAATGAGCAGTTCTTC	few	TRBV7-3	TRBJ2-1	TRBD2
CASSQVGTGGEQYF	TGCGCCAGCAGCCAAGTAGGAACAGGGGGCGAGCAGTACTTC	-	TRBV4-1	TRBJ2-7	TRBD1
CASSSDGNRGTEAFF	TGTGCCAGCAGTTCGGACGGAAATAGGGGCACTGAAGCTTTCTTT	-	TRBV27	TRBJ1-1	-
CASSSRRDNEQFF	TGTGCCAGCAGCTCGAGACGTGACAATGAGCAGTTCTTC	-	TRBV7-2	TRBJ2-1	-
CASSAGVPGNTIYF	TGTGCCAGCAGCGCAGGGGTCCCTGGAAACACCATATATTTT	few	TRBV9	TRBJ1-3	-